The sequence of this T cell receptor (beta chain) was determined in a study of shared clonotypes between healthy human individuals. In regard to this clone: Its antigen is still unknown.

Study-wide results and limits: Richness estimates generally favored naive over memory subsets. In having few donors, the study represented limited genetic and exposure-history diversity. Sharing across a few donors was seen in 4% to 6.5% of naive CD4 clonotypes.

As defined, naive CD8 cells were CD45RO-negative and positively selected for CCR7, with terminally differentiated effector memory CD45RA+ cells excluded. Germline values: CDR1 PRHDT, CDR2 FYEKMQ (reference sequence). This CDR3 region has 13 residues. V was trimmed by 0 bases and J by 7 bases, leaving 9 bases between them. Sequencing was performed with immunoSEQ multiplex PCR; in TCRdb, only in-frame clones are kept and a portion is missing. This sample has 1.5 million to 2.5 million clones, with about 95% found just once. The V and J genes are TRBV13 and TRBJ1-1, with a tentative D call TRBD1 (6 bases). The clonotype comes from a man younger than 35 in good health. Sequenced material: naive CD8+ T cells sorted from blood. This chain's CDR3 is CASSLGDSLEAFF. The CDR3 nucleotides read TGTGCCAGCAGCTTAGGGGACAGCCTTGAAGCTTTCTTT.